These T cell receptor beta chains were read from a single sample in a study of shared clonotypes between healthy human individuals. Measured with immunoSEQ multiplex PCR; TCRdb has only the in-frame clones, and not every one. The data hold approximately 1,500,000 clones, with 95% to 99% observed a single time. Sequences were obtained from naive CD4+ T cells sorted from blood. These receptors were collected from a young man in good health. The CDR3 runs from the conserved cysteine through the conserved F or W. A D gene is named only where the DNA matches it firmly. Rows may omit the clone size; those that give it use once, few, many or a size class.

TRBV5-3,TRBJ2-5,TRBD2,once,TGTGCCAGAAGCAACTTCGGGGCCCTAAACGTGAGCGGGAGAGAAGAGACCCAGTACTTC,CARSNFGALNVSGREETQYF
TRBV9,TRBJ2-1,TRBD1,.,TGTGCCAGCAGCGTAGCGGGACAGGGGGGAGGTGAGCAGTTCTTC,CASSVAGQGGGEQFF
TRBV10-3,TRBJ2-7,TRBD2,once,TGTGCCATCAGACAACCTAGCGGGAGCTACGAGCAGTACTTC,CAIRQPSGSYEQYF
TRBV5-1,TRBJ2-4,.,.,TGCGCCAGCAGCTTGGATACAGGACTAGCCAAAAACATTCAGTACTTC,CASSLDTGLAKNIQYF
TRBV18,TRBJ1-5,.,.,TGTGCCAGCGCGGACGGGTTGCAGGGTCAGCCCCAGCATTTT,CASADGLQGQPQHF
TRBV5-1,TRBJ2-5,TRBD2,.,TGCGCCAGCAGCTTGGATCTAGCGGGAGGAATACAAGAGACCCAGTACTTC,CASSLDLAGGIQETQYF
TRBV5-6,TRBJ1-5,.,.,TGTGCCAGCAGTCAGTCCGGGGACGGGTTAAACGGCCAGCCCCAGCATTTT,CASSQSGDGLNGQPQHF
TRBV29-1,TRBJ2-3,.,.,TGCAGCGTTGTGGCCAGGGTTAGCACAGATACGCAGTATTTT,CSVVARVSTDTQYF
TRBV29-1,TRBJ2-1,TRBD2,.,TGCAGCGTTGGAGGGGGTCGGACTAGCGGGGCGGGCAATGAGCAGTTCTTC,CSVGGGRTSGAGNEQFF
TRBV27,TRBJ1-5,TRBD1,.,TGTGCCAGCAGCCGTGGGACAGGAGAACAGCCCCAGCATTTT,CASSRGTGEQPQHF
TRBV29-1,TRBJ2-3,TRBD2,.,TGCAGCGCTAGCGGGAGGGCCACAGATACGCAGTATTTT,CSASGRATDTQYF
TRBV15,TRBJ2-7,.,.,TGTGCCACCAGCAGAGGCGGCGGATCCTACGAGCAGTACTTC,CATSRGGGSYEQYF
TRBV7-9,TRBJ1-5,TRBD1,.,TGTGCCAGCAGCCTCGGACAGGGGGTAGGTCAGCCCCAGCATTTT,CASSLGQGVGQPQHF
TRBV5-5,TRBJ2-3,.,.,TGTGCCAGCAGCTCAACAGGGTGGACAGATACGCAGTATTTT,CASSSTGWTDTQYF
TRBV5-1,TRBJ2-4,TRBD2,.,TGCGCCAGCTCGCAGGGCGGGAGGCGGGCCAAAAACATTCAGTACTTC,CASSQGGRRAKNIQYF
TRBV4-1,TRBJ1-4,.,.,TGCGCCAGCAGCCAAGTCTCTAATGAAAAACTGTTTTTT,CASSQVSNEKLFF
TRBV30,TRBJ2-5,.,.,TGTGCCTGGAGTAAGTACCGGAGACAGACGTACCAAGAGACCCAGTACTTC,CAWSKYRRQTYQETQYF
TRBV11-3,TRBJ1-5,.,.,TGTGCCAGCAGCTTAGATGAGGGGACGGACTATAGCGGTGATCAGCCCCAGCATTTT,CASSLDEGTDYSGDQPQHF
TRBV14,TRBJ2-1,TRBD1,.,TGTGCCAGCAGCCGCGTACAGACAGGGGGGGAGCAGTTCTTC,CASSRVQTGGEQFF
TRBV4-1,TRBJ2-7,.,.,TGCGCCAGCAGCCAAACACTCGGAGAGCAGTACTTC,CASSQTLGEQYF
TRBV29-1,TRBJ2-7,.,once,TGCAGCGTTGTTGTCACTTCCTACGAGCAGTACTTC,CSVVVTSYEQYF
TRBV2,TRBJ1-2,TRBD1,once,TGTGCCAGCAGGGTACAGGGGGCTAACTATGGCTACACCTTC,CASRVQGANYGYTF
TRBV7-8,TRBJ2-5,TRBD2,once,TGTGCCAGCAGCTTACGGAGGGGACTAGCGAGAGGGGCAGAGACCCAGTACTTC,CASSLRRGLARGAETQYF
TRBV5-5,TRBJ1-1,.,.,TGTGCCAGCAGCTTAGAACAGGCGAACACTGAAGCTTTCTTT,CASSLEQANTEAFF
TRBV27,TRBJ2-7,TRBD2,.,TGTGCCAGCAGTTCACTAGCGGGATTTTACGAGCAGTACTTC,CASSSLAGFYEQYF
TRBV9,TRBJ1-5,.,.,TGTGCCAGCAGCGTGACAGGCGTCAATCAGCCCCAGCATTTT,CASSVTGVNQPQHF
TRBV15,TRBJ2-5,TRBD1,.,TGTGCCACCCAAAAACAGGGGTGGGGAGAGACCCAGTACTTC,CATQKQGWGETQYF
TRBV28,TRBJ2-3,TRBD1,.,TGTGCCAGCAGTCCCGGGACAGGGAGGACAGATACGCAGTATTTT,CASSPGTGRTDTQYF
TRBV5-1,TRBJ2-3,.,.,TGCGCCAGCAGCTCTGGCAGGAGGGCGGGCACAGATACGCAGTATTTT,CASSSGRRAGTDTQYF
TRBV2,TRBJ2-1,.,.,TGTGCCAGCAGTGACTATAGCTCCTACAATGAGCAGTTCTTC,CASSDYSSYNEQFF
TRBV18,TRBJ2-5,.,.,TGTGCCAGCTCACCAGCAGAGACCCAGTACTTC,CASSPAETQYF
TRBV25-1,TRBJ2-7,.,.,TGTGCCAGCAGTGCAATTTACGAGCAGTACTTC,CASSAIYEQYF
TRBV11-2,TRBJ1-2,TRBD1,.,TGTGCCAGCAGCCCCGCCCTGGACAGGGTATACACCTTC,CASSPALDRVYTF
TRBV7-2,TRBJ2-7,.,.,TGTGCCAGCAGCTTATTGTACGAGCAGTACTTC,CASSLLYEQYF
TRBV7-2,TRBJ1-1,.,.,TGTGCCAGCAGCTTAAACGGGGGAAGCACTGAAGCTTTCTTT,CASSLNGGSTEAFF
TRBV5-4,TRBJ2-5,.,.,TGTGCCAGCAGCCGGATATTCCAAGAGACCCAGTACTTC,CASSRIFQETQYF
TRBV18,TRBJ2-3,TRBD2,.,TGTGCCAGCTCACGGAGACTAGCGGTCACAGATACGCAGTATTTT,CASSRRLAVTDTQYF
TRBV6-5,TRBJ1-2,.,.,TGTGCCAGCAGTTACTCGGCCGCTGCTAACTATGGCTACACCTTC,CASSYSAAANYGYTF
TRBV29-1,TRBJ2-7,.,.,TGCAGCGTTGAGATGCTGTCGAGTGAGCAGTACTTC,CSVEMLSSEQYF
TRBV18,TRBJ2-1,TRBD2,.,TGTGCCAGCTCACCGTTACCGGGACTAGCGGGTACGCAGTTCTTC,CASSPLPGLAGTQFF
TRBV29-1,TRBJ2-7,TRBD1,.,TGCAGCGTTGAGGACAGGGGGGCCGACGAGCAGTACTTC,CSVEDRGADEQYF
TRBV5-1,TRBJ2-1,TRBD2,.,TGCGCCAGCAGCTTGACGCGGGACCCTTGGGGGGGGTCCTACAATGAGCAGTTCTTC,CASSLTRDPWGGSYNEQFF
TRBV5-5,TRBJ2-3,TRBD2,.,TGTGCCAGCAGCTTGGACACCGGGACTAGTGGCGCAGATACGCAGTATTTT,CASSLDTGTSGADTQYF
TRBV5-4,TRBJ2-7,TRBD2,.,TGTGCCAGCAGCTTCGGTAGCGGGAGACGGATGAGCGAGCAGTACTTC,CASSFGSGRRMSEQYF
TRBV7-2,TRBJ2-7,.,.,TGTGCCAGCAGCTTTGGTGAGTTGTTGGCCTACGAGCAGTACTTC,CASSFGELLAYEQYF
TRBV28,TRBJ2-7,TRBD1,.,TGTGCCAGCAGGCCGGGACAGGGCCTCTACGAGCAGTACTTC,CASRPGQGLYEQYF
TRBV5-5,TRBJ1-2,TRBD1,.,TGTGCCAGCAGCGGGACAGGGTCCTATGGCTACACCTTC,CASSGTGSYGYTF
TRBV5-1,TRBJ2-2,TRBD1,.,TGCGCCAGCAGCTTGTCCACGGACAGGGGGGAGCTGTTTTTT,CASSLSTDRGELFF
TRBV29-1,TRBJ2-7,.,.,TGCAGCGTTGGGTGGCCGCGGGTTTACGAGCAGTACTTC,CSVGWPRVYEQYF
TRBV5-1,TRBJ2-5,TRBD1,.,TGCGCCAGCAGCCAAATGACAGGGGGAGGAGAGACCCAGTACTTC,CASSQMTGGGETQYF
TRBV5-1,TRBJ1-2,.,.,TGCGCCAGCAGCTTGCAGGACACAAACTATGGCTACACCTTC,CASSLQDTNYGYTF
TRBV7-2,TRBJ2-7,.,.,TGTGCCAGCAGCTCCCGCAGGGGCGGATACTACGAGCAGTACTTC,CASSSRRGGYYEQYF
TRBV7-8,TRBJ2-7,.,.,TGTGCCAGCAACCCCGGCCGCGAGTCGGAGCAGTACTTC,CASNPGRESEQYF
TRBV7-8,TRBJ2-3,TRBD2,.,TGTGCCAGCAGCCCCGGACTAGCGGGGACAACTAGCACAGATACGCAGTATTTT,CASSPGLAGTTSTDTQYF
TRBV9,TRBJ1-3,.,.,TGTGCCAGCAGCGTAGACCCGGCGGGAAACACCATATATTTT,CASSVDPAGNTIYF
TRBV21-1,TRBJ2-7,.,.,TGTGCCAGCACCAGACTGGGACGGCTAGCTAGCGGGTCCCCCTACGAGCAGTACTTC,CASTRLGRLASGSPYEQYF
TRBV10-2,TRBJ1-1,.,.,TGCGCCAGCAGTGAGTTGACTCCAGGGTCAACTGAAGCTTTCTTT,CASSELTPGSTEAFF
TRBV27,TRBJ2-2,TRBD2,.,TGTGCCAGCACCCCGACTAGCGGGAGACCAGGCGGGGAGCTGTTTTTT,CASTPTSGRPGGELFF